This T cell receptor beta chain was profiled in a study of blood T cells in healthy people across ages. Turning to the study itself: Researchers report that template switching captured about one barcoded beta molecule per two T cells. General study findings and limits: Age brought a roughly linear fall in TCR beta diversity measured per million T cells. Donors of long life had a larger count of naive CD4+ cells and greater diversity than aged donors.

Primers used in a second PCR of roughly 7 to 11 cycles were a sample-barcoded 5' primer and a J-beta primer mix. Per-sample output comprised a minimum of 2.5 million paired-end reads containing CDR3. TCRdb re-analysed the 5' RACE reads in MiXCR, keeping a single row per CDR3 protein. In the table there are 600,000 or so distinct CDR3 sequences, approximately 30% of which are singletons. V was pared by 5 bases and J by 6 bases, with 8 bases of the junction left unmatched. Per the germline V gene, CDR1 is KGHDR and CDR2 is SFDVKD. The CDR3 has 15 residues. With respect to this clonotype: Antigen: not known. One base away lies a much larger clone, so this may be a sequencing read error.

This clonotype was sampled from an elderly woman in good health. The sample comprised blood. This rearrangement joins TRBV24-1 to TRBJ2-1, with TRBD2 identical over 8 bases. CDR3 DNA: TGTGCCACCAGTGGTTGGACTAGCAGAAGCAATGAGCAGTTCTTC. This codes for CATSGWTSRSNEQFF.